Following are 2 T cell receptor beta chains from one sample sequenced in a study of cytomegalovirus exposure and HLA in healthy donors. The PCR ran on 60 Vbeta and 13 Jbeta primers. Sequencing used immunoSEQ multiplex PCR; TCRdb keeps in-frame clones, though not all of them. The data hold over 150,000 clones, with 84% observed a single time. The sample was PBMCs. Receptors were obtained from a girl between 10 and 17 years old in good health and CMV-seropositive.

The chain employs TRBV4-2 and TRBJ1-2, with D unclear. CDR3 length: 12 residues. The germline V and J ends were trimmed by 2 bases and 14 bases, with 15 bases remaining between them. Germline lookup yields CDR1 LGHNA and CDR2 YNFKEQ. The CDR3 protein is CASSQPLDCPTF. The DNA for the CDR3 is TGTGCCAGCAGCCAACCACTGGACTGTCCGACCTTC.

This sequence joins TRBV5-6 and TRBJ1-4, with D maybe TRBD1 (5 bases). This CDR3 is 15 amino acids long. Trimming cost V 1 base and J 7 bases, with 14 bases left between them. Per germline, CDR1 SGHDT and CDR2 YYEEEE. CDR3: CASSLRPGGGEKLFF. CDR3 coding DNA: TGTGCCAGCAGCTTGCGCCCCGGGGGTGGTGAAAAACTGTTTTTT.